These T cell receptor beta chains were read from a single sample in a study of cytotoxic CD8 clonotypes in ibrutinib-treated CLL. Only in-frame clones appear in the TCRdb table, and some are missing; sequencing was by immunoSEQ multiplex PCR. Counted here are some 300,000 clones, approximately 80% occurring once; the ten biggest clones make up approximately 7%. The specimen was PBMCs, collected before ibrutinib treatment. These receptor sequences come from a human donor with chronic lymphocytic leukemia. CDR3s include the opening cysteine and the closing phenylalanine or tryptophan.

TRBV15	TRBJ2-7	CATSRDLQAYEQYF
TRBV11-2	TRBJ1-4	CASSHRVTNEKLFF
TRBV9	TRBJ2-7	CASSVVSGEQYF
TRBV10-1	TRBJ2-1	CASSRWGGISSYNEQFF
TRBV5-1	TRBJ2-3	CASSSMTSGDTQYF
TRBV15	TRBJ2-1	CATSRVAGGLYNEQFF
TRBV27	TRBJ2-7	CASSIKRTPYEQYF
TRBV25-1	TRBJ2-7	CASSETLAGEGFYEQYF
TRBV9	TRBJ2-7	CASSVGGQGSYEQYF
TRBV29-1	TRBJ2-7	CSVVASGRTDAYEQYF
TRBV7-6	TRBJ2-4	CASSSTFSGGIQYF
TRBV9	TRBJ2-3	CASSAQLTGGFTDTQYF
TRBV4-3	TRBJ2-5	CASSQDRGQETQYF
TRBV7-8	TRBJ2-5	CASSFSRVQETQYF
TRBV28	TRBJ1-5	CASTAVSRNQPQHF
TRBV29-1	TRBJ1-3	CSVVRLGSGNTIYF
TRBV12-5	TRBJ2-1	CASGQGLAGVDEQFF
TRBV9	TRBJ1-1	CASSALTRRGTEAFF
TRBV18	TRBJ2-3	CASSPLGTSGPTDTQYF
TRBV27	TRBJ1-5	CASTAAAGSQPQHF
TRBV25-1	TRBJ2-1	CASGGLAGTYNEQFF
TRBV19	TRBJ2-2	CASSGLADTGELFF
TRBV28	TRBJ1-2	CASSGSNYGYTF
TRBV6-5	TRBJ2-5	CASGRDQETQYF
TRBV5-5	TRBJ2-7	CASSLASGNFYEQYF
TRBV4-1	TRBJ1-5	CASSQDLIRADQPQHF
TRBV30	TRBJ1-2	CAWNLFYGYTF
TRBV4-3	TRBJ1-1	CASSQDFAGMFDTEAFF
TRBV14	TRBJ2-7	CASSQLGIYEQYF
TRBV7-2	TRBJ2-7	CASSLVSRDYEQYF
TRBV5-1	TRBJ1-1	CASSLEVGVEAFF
TRBV10-3	TRBJ2-2	CAISGLAGVGTGELFF
TRBV10-2	TRBJ1-5	CASSEVQGSNQPQHF
TRBV6-5	TRBJ1-2	CASSFTRDGYTF
TRBV2	TRBJ2-7	CASEWGYEQYF
TRBV4-1	TRBJ1-2	CASSQVRGARRNYGYTF
TRBV5-1	TRBJ2-7	CASSLTSSRASGEQYF
TRBV4-2	TRBJ1-2	CASSQGSNRGNGYTF
TRBV7-6	TRBJ2-7	CASSLGGEPYEQYF
TRBV7-2	TRBJ1-1	CASSLQQGSYTEAFF
TRBV5-1	TRBJ2-3	CASSLALPSTDTQYF
TRBV6-6	TRBJ2-2	CASSYFSARGGELFF
TRBV19	TRBJ2-1	CASSTNRGTEQFF
TRBV7-2	TRBJ1-1	CASSLAHGGNTEAFF
TRBV30	TRBJ2-3	CAWTEFSWDTQYF
TRBV27	TRBJ1-2	CASSDRDRNYGYTF
TRBV7-7	TRBJ1-3	CASSLARGSGNTIYF
TRBV7-2	TRBJ1-2	CASSFSIGAEYYGYTF
TRBV19	TRBJ1-2	CASSIAGRPNYGYTF
TRBV2	TRBJ2-5	CASSDQQETQYF
TRBV20-1	TRBJ2-7	CSEGLAGEQYF
TRBV27	TRBJ1-3	CASSLRGGAGNTIYF
TRBV28	TRBJ2-7	CASSSRRTSYEQYF
TRBV27	TRBJ1-2	CASSLGSGNGYTF
TRBV18	TRBJ2-7	CASSPQSRMSSYEQYF